What follows is one T cell receptor beta chain and its context. Its binding antigen is unknown. No quality values exist for individual bases; no much larger clone is one base distant. The germline V gene encodes CDR1 MDHEN and CDR2 SYDVKM. V is pared back by 6 bases and J by 5 bases, with 13 bases lying between the germline termini. The CDR3 holds 13 amino acids from the cysteine to the phenylalanine. Just the 39-base CDR3 DNA is kept, in frame starting at base 1. The immunoSEQ Assay, a bias-controlled multiplex PCR, was used to amplify TCRbeta CDR3 regions from genomic DNA. Per the source publication's procedure: The number of nucleated cells in each sample was estimated from the amplification of reference gene primers within the assay. To quantify the absolute abundance of each unique TCRbeta CDR3 rearrangement, sequence reads were collapsed and filtered. For each sample, productive Simpson clonality was calculated by taking the square root of Simpson's diversity index across productive rearrangements. Drawn from immuneACCESS, this table holds only the in-frame rearrangements with V and J called that TCRdb kept. Clones are partly lost; checked studies trace under half to an unresolved V gene and leave the rest unexplained. V, J and clone size are those of that table, while D and trimming were read from the DNA. For this sample the table gives roughly 350,000 clones, of which over 70% were detected only once. Just under 6.5% of the sample belongs to the ten largest clones.

This specimen comes from a study of blood T cell repertoires in COVID-19 (dated by TCRdb to the early 2020s). Regarding the study in general: Samples covering the acute and convalescent phases of COVID-19 were provided by collaborators in the United States, Italy and Spain. The prospective study material was composed of cDNA or gDNA derived from T cells, B-cell-depleted T cells, or PBMCs. Deeply sampled blood TCRbeta repertoires from subjects exposed to, actively infected with, or recovered from COVID-19 were included in the dataset. A freely available public database, intended as a resource for researchers studying the immune response to SARS-CoV-2, is where the repertoires were released. The samples were drawn from the first 160 participants of the ongoing ImmuneRACE study and from 1,254 subjects provided by 6 global collaborators. The sample metadata nearly always contained a de-identified subject ID, COVID-19 status, age in years and sex. Where available, HLA class I and class II types were obtained from metadata supplied by the sample provider rather than from assay-based typing.

Here is what the overall study found, with its caveats: The quantity of clinical and demographic metadata differed by source and by participant and was supplied without curation.

At one collaborating source in Seattle, patients were enrolled during active infection and were followed longitudinally through the course of disease. Collaborating institutions collected whole blood in K2EDTA tubes following their own protocols. For TCRbeta analysis, collaborators shipped samples in one of three forms: frozen whole blood, isolated PBMCs, or DNA extracted from either of those sample types. This clonotype was obtained from a woman aged 50 to 65 with COVID-19, enrolled during active disease. The chain couples TRBV28 to TRBJ2-5; TRBD2 might be the D gene, on 6 matching bases. The sequenced material came from peripheral blood. The DNA is TGTGCCAGCAGCTCAGGGACTCTCGAGACCCAGTACTTC. It is translated as CASSSGTLETQYF. The full variable domain, with segments outside the CDR3 supplied by the reference TRBV28 and TRBJ2-5 proteins, appears as DVKVTQSSRYLVKRTGEKVFLECVQDMDHENMFWYRQDPGLGLRLIYFSYDVKMKEKGDIPEGYSVSREKKERFSLILESASTNQTSMYLCASSSGTLETQYFGPGTRLLVL.